Given below is one T cell receptor (beta chain) in context. Its antigen remains unidentified. The data were taken from a study of early T cells in non-severe SARS-CoV-2 infection. Study summary: The input, bulk RNA from unsorted whole blood, was sequenced, and chains were unpaired.

Study observations and caveats: Anti-spike CD8 responses were favored in VDJdb matching, and private and CD4 specificities were missed.

Each cDNA molecule carried a unique molecular identifier. A single record per CDR3 protein comes from TCRdb applying MiXCR to the 5' RACE reads. Here the sample spans approximately 67,000 distinct CDR3 sequences, approximately 9.2% being singletons. There are 13 residues in the CDR3. The V and J ends lost 5 bases and 7 bases respectively, with 11 bases between them. Germline CDR1 reads SEHNR; CDR2 reads FQNEAQ (reference sequence). V gene TRBV7-9 combines with J gene TRBJ2-2; D gene ambiguous. Sequenced material: whole blood. The sequence was obtained from an adult who was a healthcare worker with PCR-confirmed SARS-CoV-2 infection or an uninfected control (not recorded which). The chain's CDR3 is CASSGRLGGELFF. CDR3 coding DNA: TGTGCCAGCAGCGGGCGCCTTGGCGGGGAGCTGTTTTTT. The variable domain in full, with the rest retrieved from reference TRBV7-9 and TRBJ2-2, is DTGVSQNPRHKITKRGQNVTFRCDPISEHNRLYWYRQTLGQGPEFLTYFQNEAQLEKSRLLSDRFSAERPKGSFSTLEIQRTEQGDSAMYLCASSGRLGGELFFGEGSRLTVL.